Shown below are 21 T cell receptor beta chains from a single sample sequenced in a study of tumor-infiltrating lymphocytes in primary liver carcinoma. Co-extracted RNA and DNA came from about 20-30 mg of unsorted bulk tissue. With 400 to 550 ng total RNA as template and a constant-region primer, TCR beta cDNA was made. Amplification in three nested multiplex PCR rounds with slightly modified ARM-PCR gave rise to TCR beta libraries. A C-beta reverse primer and TRBV1-TRBV30 forward primers served in each of the first two PCR rounds, at about 9 cycles apiece. TCRdb reanalysed the multiplex PCR reads using MiXCR and keeps one entry per CDR3 protein. Of 100,000 to 150,000 distinct CDR3 sequences in the sample, roughly three fifths are singletons; the top ten hold 7.5% to 9%. Sequenced: liver tumor tissue from sampling region 3. The subset denotes: tumor region T3, left-lateral pole. These receptors were taken from a woman between 55 and 75 years old with primary liver carcinoma and hepatitis B virus infection.

Regarding this clonotype: Sequence at one end of the junction differs from germline and may be a read error. The gene calls are TRBV11-2 and TRBJ1-1, with D unresolved. The CDR3 covers 13 residues. Germline values: CDR1 SGHAT, CDR2 FQNNGV. The CDR3 loop reads CASSLGLNIEVSF. CDR3 in DNA: TGTGCCAGCAGCCTCGGGCTGAACATTGAAGTTTCCTTT.

As to this clonotype: A single base separates this from a much larger clone, so it may be a read error. The V gene is TRBV12-3 or TRBV12-4, the J gene TRBJ2-3, with D tentatively TRBD1 or TRBD2 (5 bases each). There are 17 residues in the CDR3. Trimming left V 3 bases short and J 3 bases short, with 19 bases between. The CDR3 coding sequence is TGTGCCAGCAGTTTGGGGGATCGAGCCCGAAGGACAGATACGCAGTATTTT. As protein: CASSLGDRARRTDTQYF.

This chain uses TRBV19 with TRBJ2-5; 9 nucleotides match TRBD2. The germline V gene encodes CDR1 LNHDA and CDR2 SQIVND (reference sequence). J lost 3 bases, V lost 4 bases, and 18 bases had no gene match. CDR3 length: 19 amino acids. As DNA, the CDR3 is TGTGCCAGTAGTAGGGTAGCGGGGGCCGTGTTTTTGGAAAAAGAGACCCAGTACTTC. It translates to CASSRVAGAVFLEKETQYF.

This chain links TRBV11-3 with TRBJ2-5; 8 bases match TRBD2. Gene TRBJ2-1 matches the end of the DNA better, so the J call may be wrong. CDR1 is SGHNT and CDR2 is YENEEA in the germline V gene. This CDR3 is built from 14 residues. This CDR3 reads CASTPGGEAYEQFF. CDR3 coding DNA: TGTGCCAGCACCCCGGGGGGGGAAGCCTACGAGCAGTTCTTC.

This clonotype was detected ten times or more. This chain uses TRBV4-1 with TRBJ2-1; tentatively, D is TRBD2 (6 bases). The CDR3 covers 16 residues. Germline V gene lookup returns CDR1 MGHRA and CDR2 YSYEKL. V shed 1 base and J shed 4 bases, with 14 bases lying between them. CDR3 amino acids: CASSQGSGEPYNEQFF. The CDR3 DNA reads as TGCGCCAGCAGCCAAGGTTCGGGAGAGCCTTACAATGAGCAGTTCTTC.

This rearrangement joins TRBV6-6 to TRBJ1-2, with D possibly matching TRBD1 (5 bases). The CDR3 loop spans 16 amino acids. Trimming removed 8 bases from V and 0 bases from J, with 19 bases in between. CDR1 and CDR2 (germline): MNHNY, SVGAGI (reference sequence). The CDR3 reads CASGYPGHKANYGYTF. The CDR3 nucleotides are TGTGCCAGCGGCTACCCCGGACATAAAGCTAACTATGGCTACACCTTC.

As regards this clonotype: Being one base from a much bigger clone, this may be a read error. V gene TRBV13 combines with J gene TRBJ1-2; possibly TRBD1 for D (6 bases). The CDR3 totals 15 residues. Germline V gene data show CDR1 as PRHDT and CDR2 as FYEKMQ (reference sequence). The CDR3 loop is CVSGLGLGQFYGYTF. The CDR3 DNA reads as TGTGTCAGCGGGTTGGGATTAGGACAGTTCTATGGCTACACCTTC.

Notes on this clonotype: A read error may account for a junction end that differs from germline. V and J are TRBV11-2 and TRBJ2-1; 9 bases are shared with TRBD2. The germline V gene encodes CDR1 SGHAT and CDR2 FQNNGV. This CDR3 contains 19 residues. CDR3 nucleotides: TGTGCCAGTAGCTTGCGAGGGACTAGCAGGAGCAGGCCCTACAATGAGCAGTTCTTC. It translates to CASSLRGTSRSRPYNEQFF.

A single count supports this clonotype. No conserved phenylalanine or tryptophan is present at the end of the CDR3, so a read error is the likely explanation. The genes are TRBV6-5 and TRBJ1-1; perhaps TRBD1 as D (5 bases). There are 15 residues in the CDR3. V lost 9 bases and J 5 bases, leaving 22 bases between the germline ends. Germline CDR1 and CDR2: MNHEY and SVGAGI. The CDR3 spells CARRRSSGTGTEAFI. CDR3 nucleotides: TGTGCCAGGAGACGGTCGTCGGGGACGGGTACTGAAGCTTTCATT.

Of note for this clonotype: With a much larger clone just one base away, this may be a read error. The genes are TRBV10-3 and TRBJ1-3; the D gene is possibly TRBD1 (6 bases). This CDR3 comprises 17 residues. Trimming took 5 bases from V and 0 from J, leaving 17 bases between them. Germline loops: CDR1 ENHRY, CDR2 SYGVKD. The CDR3 coding sequence is TGTGCCATCAGTCCGTCAGAGAGGGGGAACTCTGGAAACACCATATATTTT. As protein: CAISPSERGNSGNTIYF.

For this clonotype: A much larger clonotype is one base distant, so this may be a read error. The chain links TRBV7-3 to TRBJ2-3; 8 positions match TRBD2. J gave up 0 bases and V 5 bases, and 10 bases lay outside the gene matches. CDR1 and CDR2 from the germline V gene are SGHTA and FQGTGA. CDR3 size: 17 residues. CDR3 DNA sequence: TGTGCCAGCAGCCCTAGGGCTAGCGGGTCTAGCACAGATACGCAGTATTTT. As protein: CASSPRASGSSTDTQYF.

As to this clonotype: A read error is likely, as this CDR3 ends without the conserved phenylalanine or tryptophan. The V call is TRBV6-6, the J call TRBJ1-6; D unclear. This CDR3 has 14 amino acids. CDR1 is MNHNY, CDR2 SVGAGI, per germline (reference sequence). This chain's CDR3 is CTTVVDTNNSPLHL. The CDR3 DNA sequence: TGTACCACGGTCGTAGACACCAATAATTCACCCCTCCACCTT.

This clonotype has at least ten counts. The chain combines TRBV12-3 or TRBV12-4 with TRBJ2-5, with 9 bases matching TRBD2. CDR3 length: 15 amino acids. Trimming at V came to 2 bases and at J to 4 bases, leaving 5 bases not matched to a gene. CDR3 amino acids: CASSLRSGRGETQYF. For the CDR3, the DNA is TGTGCCAGCAGTTTACGTAGCGGGAGAGGAGAGACCCAGTACTTC.

Worth noting for this clonotype: A read error may explain this, as a much larger clone is one base away. The chain combines TRBV7-8 with TRBJ2-5; a weak D match, TRBD2 (6 bases). The CDR3 runs 15 residues. Trimming shortened V by 1 base and J by 1 base, and 10 bases separated the two germline ends. CDR1 and CDR2 from the germline V gene are SGHVS and FQNEAQ. The CDR3 spells CASSLGYSGQETQYF. In DNA form, the CDR3 reads TGTGCCAGCAGCTTAGGGTATAGCGGCCAAGAGACCCAGTACTTC.

This clonotype showed up just once. A much larger clone lies a single base off, so this may be a read error. The chain combines TRBV7-9 with TRBJ2-5; a possible D gene is TRBD1 (6 bases). This CDR3 comprises 15 residues. Germline V gene sequence: CDR1 SEHNR, CDR2 FQNEAQ (reference sequence). V dropped 7 bases and J dropped 4 bases, with 19 bases sitting between them. The CDR3, as DNA: TGTGCCAGCAAAAATGGTCCAGCAGGGGTAGAGACCCAGTACTTC. This translates into CASKNGPAGVETQYF.

Regarding this clonotype: A much larger clone differs by one base, so this may be a read error. The V gene is TRBV29-1, the J gene TRBJ1-6; tentatively, D is TRBD1 (5 bases). The V end was cut by 7 bases, the J end by 9 bases, with 13 bases between. This CDR3 contains 12 residues. Germline-derived CDR1 and CDR2 are SQVTM and ANQGSEA. In DNA, the CDR3 is TGCAGCGCCGGGGCAGAGGGTTCACCCCTCCACTTT. Its translation is CSAGAEGSPLHF.

In regard to this clonotype: A much bigger clone sits one base away, suggesting this may be a read error. J is TRBJ2-5 and V is TRBV28; a weak D match, TRBD2 (7 bases). CDR3 size: 16 residues. CDR1 and CDR2 from the germline V gene are MDHEN and SYDVKM. This CDR3 is CTSSSREGGRGETQYF. The CDR3 region has the DNA TGTACCAGCAGTTCCCGTGAGGGGGGGCGAGGAGAGACCCAGTACTTC.

A note on this clonotype: This may be a read error: a much more frequent sequence differs by one nucleotide. The chain joins TRBV5-8 to TRBJ1-5; perhaps TRBD1 as D (5 bases). The germline gives CDR1 SGHTS, CDR2 YDEGEE. The CDR3 extends over 17 amino acids. V lost 0 bases to trimming and J lost 2 bases, with 15 bases between them. Written as DNA, the CDR3 is TGTGCCAGCAGCTTGGCTGGGACCATTGCGGGCAATCAGCCCCAGCATTTT. This codes for CASSLAGTIAGNQPQHF.

V usage is TRBV9 and J usage is TRBJ2-1; D perhaps matches TRBD1 (6 bases). Germline V CDR1 and CDR2: SGDLS, YYNGEE. The CDR3 sequence is 14 residues long. Trimming shortened V by 4 bases and J by 6 bases, and 14 bases separated the two germline ends. The CDR3 loop reads CASSTNRVGNEQFF. As DNA, the CDR3 is TGTGCCAGCAGCACCAACAGGGTGGGCAATGAGCAGTTCTTC.

Remarks on this clonotype: The junction and the germline gene differ at one end; a read error may be behind it. This sequence joins TRBV11-2 and TRBJ1-4; 7 positions match TRBD1. The CDR3 spans 18 residues. Germline assignment: CDR1 SGHAT and CDR2 FQNNGV. Here the CDR3 DNA reads TGTGCCAGTAGCTCGACAGGGACCACTCTAGCAACTAATGGAAAACTGTTTTTT. It codes for CASSSTGTTLATNGKLFF.

As concerns this clonotype: One end of the junction is discordant with germline, which a read error may explain. V usage is TRBV29-1 and J usage is TRBJ2-1; 7 bases map to TRBD2. CDR3 length: 13 amino acids. Per germline, CDR1 SQVTM and CDR2 ANQGSEA. The CDR3 loop reads CSAATSPYNELFF. CDR3 nucleotide sequence: TGCAGCGCTGCGACTAGCCCCTACAATGAGCTGTTCTTC.